The 13 T cell receptor beta chains below all came from one sample that was sequenced in a study of T cell clones after liver transplantation. TCRdb's copy holds only in-frame clones and misses some; the assay was immunoSEQ multiplex PCR. The sample lists 70,000 to 80,000 clones, roughly nine tenths seen once, with less than 3.5% in the top ten. The specimen was CD4+ T cells from blood, collected before liver transplant. All receptors come from a human donor who received a liver transplant.

The V and J genes are TRBV29-1 and TRBJ2-7; 7 nucleotides align to TRBD1. V was clipped by 5 bases and J by 2 bases; unmatched bases: 3. Germline V lookup: CDR1 SQVTM, CDR2 ANQGSEA. CDR3 length equals 12 residues. CDR3 sequence reads: CSVRQGPYEQYF. CDR3 nucleotides: TGCAGCGTTCGACAGGGACCCTACGAGCAGTACTTC.

The CDR3 DNA follows: TGCGCCAGCAGCTCCCACCGAGCCGGGGAGCTGTTTTTT. Protein: CASSSHRAGELFF. The chain has TRBV5-1 and TRBJ2-2; D remains ambiguous. Trimming took off 3 bases at V and 6 bases at J, with 9 bases between the two ends. CDR3 size: 13 residues. In germline, CDR1 is SGHRS, CDR2 YFSETQ. Looking up the rest from reference TRBV5-1 and TRBJ2-2 gives the full variable domain: KAGVTQTPRYLIKTRGQQVTLSCSPISGHRSVSWYQQTPGQGLQFLFEYFSETQRNKGNFPGRFSGRQFSNSRSEMNVSTLELGDSALYLCASSSHRAGELFFGEGSRLTVL.

The gene calls are TRBV9 and TRBJ1-2; maybe TRBD1 (5 bases). CDR1 and CDR2 (germline): SGDLS, YYNGEE. CDR3 size: 13 residues. The ends were cut back, 4 bases at V and 2 bases at J, with 9 bases in the middle. The CDR3 sequence is CASSSRGNYGYTF. For the CDR3, the DNA is TGTGCCAGCAGCTCTCGGGGGAACTATGGCTACACCTTC. The full variable domain, with the rest looked up from reference TRBV9 and TRBJ1-2, is DSGVTQTPKHLITATGQRVTLRCSPRSGDLSVYWYQQSLDQGLQFLIQYYNGEERAKGNILERFSAQQFPDLHSELNLSSLELGDSALYFCASSSRGNYGYTFGSGTRLTVV.

V is TRBV10-3 and J is TRBJ2-5, with a possible D match to TRBD1 (5 bases). The length of the CDR3 is 12 residues. V was shortened by 8 bases and J by 5 bases, with 12 bases between the two germline ends. Germline CDR1 ENHRY, CDR2 SYGVKD. CDR3 region: CAISAGRETQYF. CDR3 DNA sequence: TGTGCCATCTCAGCAGGGCGGGAGACCCAGTACTTC.

The CDR3 spells CASSPGRDYEQYF. The CDR3 DNA reads as TGTGCCAGCAGCCCGGGACGGGACTACGAGCAGTACTTC. The chain links TRBV6-1 to TRBJ2-7; tentatively, D is TRBD1 or TRBD2 (5 bases each). The germline CDR1 and CDR2 sequences are MNHNS and SASEGT. Trimming took 6 bases from V and 3 from J, leaving 12 bases between them. The CDR3 runs to 13 residues.

This clone occurred a few times. The chain has TRBV5-8 and TRBJ1-5; no clear D. The V end lost 3 bases, the J end lost 7 bases, and 5 bases lay between the germline ends. Germline loops: CDR1 SGHTS, CDR2 YDEGEE. The CDR3 totals 11 residues. CDR3 coding DNA: TGTGCCAGCAGCTCCGGCCAGCCCCAGCATTTT. Amino acids: CASSSGQPQHF.

The chain employs TRBV6-5 and TRBJ1-2; 7 positions agree with TRBD1. CDR3 length equals 13 residues. The J segment lost 1 base and the V segment lost 5 bases, leaving 1 base of the junction unmatched. CDR1 and CDR2 (germline): MNHEY, SVGAGI. Written as DNA, the CDR3 is TGTGCCAGCAGTGACAGGGTTAACTATGGCTACACCTTC. Its translation is CASSDRVNYGYTF.

The V call is TRBV5-6, the J call TRBJ2-3; D perhaps matches TRBD2 (5 bases). V dropped 1 base and J dropped 3 bases, with 12 bases sitting between them. The CDR3 loop spans 15 amino acids. The germline gives CDR1 SGHDT, CDR2 YYEEEE. CDR3 DNA: TGTGCCAGCAGCTTGCCGGCGGGTTTAACAGATACGCAGTATTTT. Its translation: CASSLPAGLTDTQYF.

The chain uses TRBV11-2 and TRBJ2-1; TRBD2 matches at 15 bases. The CDR3 runs to 15 residues. The V segment lost 7 bases and the J segment 7 bases; nucleotides outside the gene matches: 5. The germline V gene has CDR1 SGHAT and CDR2 FQNNGV. CDR3 nucleotide sequence: TGTGCCAGCAACCCCGGGACTAGCGGGAGGAATGAGCAGTTCTTC. This sequence encodes CASNPGTSGRNEQFF.

V usage is TRBV6-1 and J usage is TRBJ1-2, with TRBD1 matching over 7 bases. Germline CDR1 is MNHNS and CDR2 is SASEGT. CDR3 length: 15 residues. V trimming: 5 bases; J trimming: 4 bases; junction bases outside the gene matches: 10. The CDR3 sequence: CASSQQGKGGYGYTF. Written as DNA, the CDR3 is TGTGCCAGCAGTCAACAGGGGAAAGGAGGCTATGGCTACACCTTC.

This clone was seen just once. CDR3 amino acids: CASSPRARGVTDTQYF. The CDR3 coding sequence is TGTGCCAGCAGCCCCCGAGCGAGGGGAGTGACAGATACGCAGTATTTT. The chain employs TRBV7-2 and TRBJ2-3, with D tentatively TRBD1 or TRBD2 (5 bases each). The CDR3 runs to 16 residues. Germline V gene data show CDR1 as SGHTA and CDR2 as FQGNSA. Trimming pared 5 bases from V and 3 bases from J, leaving 18 bases between.

This clone was picked up one time. The chain recombines TRBV19 with TRBJ1-2, with 7 bases matching TRBD1. The CDR3 length is 14 residues. The germline V gene has CDR1 LNHDA and CDR2 SQIVND (reference sequence). The V gene end was trimmed by 7 bases and the J gene end by 6 bases; junction bases not matched to a gene: 11. The CDR3 reads CASNTPGTVDGYTF. DNA of the CDR3: TGTGCCAGTAACACTCCCGGGACAGTGGATGGCTACACCTTC.

The chain carries TRBV18 and TRBJ2-2; 10 bases are shared with TRBD2. Germline V gene data show CDR1 as KGHSH and CDR2 as LQKENI. The CDR3 runs 16 residues. J lost 6 bases, V lost 3 bases, and 7 bases had no gene match. The DNA of the CDR3 is TGTGCCAGCTCACCGAGTCTAGCGGGAGTGTCCGGGGAGCTGTTTTTT. Amino acid sequence: CASSPSLAGVSGELFF.